In its sample, the clone carrying this T cell receptor (beta chain) was seen a few times. The antigen is not known. The entry originates in a study of blood T cells in healthy people across ages. Looking at the study overall: Template switching retrieved approximately one barcoded beta molecule for each two T cells.

Every sample gave at least 5 micrograms of total RNA when it was extracted. The V gene lost 4 bases and the J gene lost 4 bases, with 11 bases spanning the gap. From germline, CDR1 is SQVTM and CDR2 ANQGSEA. CDR3 length: 13 residues. A second roughly 6 to 12 cycle PCR used barcoded and J-beta primers. Each of the cDNA molecules was tagged by a template-switch adaptor with 12 random nucleotides. Each CDR3 protein is one row after TCRdb ran MiXCR on the 5' RACE reads. Of about 1 million distinct CDR3 sequences listed, 35% to 50% are singletons. Findings and caveats of the study: Age brought a roughly linear fall in TCR beta diversity measured per million T cells.

This TCR was recovered from a woman aged 60 to 75 in good health. The V gene is TRBV29-1, the J gene TRBJ2-1; D remains unclear. Sequencing was done on a sample of blood. The CDR3 sequence is CSVGQNTYNEQFF. In DNA form, the CDR3 reads TGCAGCGTTGGGCAGAACACTTACAATGAGCAGTTCTTC.